A selection of T cell receptor beta chains follows, all from one sample in a study of T cells in narcolepsy. Generated by immunoSEQ multiplex PCR, the TCRdb table keeps only in-frame clones and is missing some. The data contain about 29,000 clones, over 75% of them singletons. Sequencing input: memory (CD45RA-) CD4+ T cells from blood. These receptor sequences come from a human donor in good health. The CDR3 runs from the conserved cysteine through the conserved F or W. Fields, in order: D gene, J gene, V gene, clone size, CDR3 protein, CDR3 DNA. D genes are given only for firm matches. Clone size appears in some rows only: once, few, many, or a class for an expanded clone.

D gene: -; J gene: TRBJ2-3; V gene: TRBV9; clone size: -; CDR3 protein: CASSVEAGASTDTQYF; CDR3 DNA: TGTGCCAGCAGCGTAGAGGCGGGCGCTAGCACAGATACGCAGTATTTT
D gene: -; J gene: TRBJ1-2; V gene: TRBV6-5; clone size: few; CDR3 protein: CASSAGLGGYTF; CDR3 DNA: TGTGCCAGCAGCGCCGGATTAGGTGGCTACACCTTC
D gene: TRBD1; J gene: TRBJ1-2; V gene: TRBV18; clone size: -; CDR3 protein: CASSPPKGQGYGYTF; CDR3 DNA: TGTGCCAGCTCACCACCGAAGGGACAGGGTTATGGCTACACCTTC
D gene: -; J gene: TRBJ1-3; V gene: TRBV2; clone size: -; CDR3 protein: CASSEQRSGNTIYF; CDR3 DNA: TGTGCCAGCAGTGAACAGCGCTCTGGAAACACCATATATTTT
D gene: TRBD1; J gene: TRBJ1-1; V gene: TRBV6-5; clone size: -; CDR3 protein: CASSYPTGRGTEAFF; CDR3 DNA: TGTGCCAGCAGTTACCCGACAGGGCGCGGCACTGAAGCTTTCTTT
D gene: TRBD2; J gene: TRBJ2-7; V gene: TRBV14; clone size: -; CDR3 protein: CASSPSRLAASYEQYF; CDR3 DNA: TGTGCCAGCAGCCCATCCCGACTAGCGGCCTCCTACGAGCAGTACTTC
D gene: TRBD2; J gene: TRBJ2-5; V gene: TRBV7-3; clone size: -; CDR3 protein: CASSSLAGSETQYF; CDR3 DNA: TGTGCCAGCAGCTCCTTAGCGGGGAGCGAGACCCAGTACTTC
D gene: TRBD1; J gene: TRBJ1-3; V gene: TRBV7-2; clone size: -; CDR3 protein: CASSLGTGGGNTIYF; CDR3 DNA: TGTGCCAGCAGCTTAGGGACAGGGGGTGGAAACACCATATATTTT
D gene: TRBD2; J gene: TRBJ2-7; V gene: TRBV5-1; clone size: -; CDR3 protein: CASSQTSGRGYEQYF; CDR3 DNA: TGCGCCAGCAGCCAAACTAGCGGGAGAGGCTACGAGCAGTACTTC
D gene: -; J gene: TRBJ1-1; V gene: TRBV5-1; clone size: -; CDR3 protein: CASSLMGTGNTEAFF; CDR3 DNA: TGCGCCAGCAGCTTGATGGGAACGGGGAACACTGAAGCTTTCTTT
D gene: -; J gene: TRBJ1-2; V gene: TRBV5-5; clone size: -; CDR3 protein: CASSHQAVGNGYTF; CDR3 DNA: TGTGCCAGCAGCCATCAGGCCGTCGGAAATGGCTACACCTTC
D gene: TRBD2; J gene: TRBJ2-1; V gene: TRBV4-2; clone size: -; CDR3 protein: CASSPLGLAGDNEQFF; CDR3 DNA: TGTGCCAGCAGCCCGCTAGGACTAGCGGGGGACAATGAGCAGTTCTTC
D gene: TRBD1; J gene: TRBJ1-5; V gene: TRBV7-6; clone size: -; CDR3 protein: CASSLEGTGTNQPQHF; CDR3 DNA: TGTGCCAGCAGCTTAGAGGGGACAGGGACCAATCAGCCCCAGCATTTT
D gene: -; J gene: TRBJ2-1; V gene: TRBV11-1; clone size: -; CDR3 protein: CASSLRKAGTYNEQFF; CDR3 DNA: TGTGCCAGCAGCTTAAGGAAGGCGGGGACCTACAATGAGCAGTTCTTC
D gene: TRBD1; J gene: TRBJ1-6; V gene: TRBV19; clone size: -; CDR3 protein: CASSLPPGQGISSPLHF; CDR3 DNA: TGTGCCAGTAGCCTCCCGCCGGGACAGGGGATATCTTCACCCCTCCACTTT
D gene: TRBD2; J gene: TRBJ2-5; V gene: TRBV19; clone size: -; CDR3 protein: CASSRGRVGRARAETQYF; CDR3 DNA: TGTGCCAGTAGTAGAGGTCGGGTCGGGAGGGCCCGGGCAGAGACCCAGTACTTC
D gene: -; J gene: TRBJ1-2; V gene: TRBV14; clone size: -; CDR3 protein: CASSQDSFYGYTF; CDR3 DNA: TGTGCCAGCAGCCAGGACAGTTTCTATGGCTACACCTTC
D gene: -; J gene: TRBJ2-1; V gene: TRBV6-5; clone size: -; CDR3 protein: CASSGQFLGNEQFF; CDR3 DNA: TGTGCCAGCAGTGGCCAATTTCTAGGGAATGAGCAGTTCTTC
D gene: TRBD1; J gene: TRBJ1-3; V gene: TRBV7-2; clone size: -; CDR3 protein: CASSTGGASSGNTIYF; CDR3 DNA: TGTGCCAGCTCGACAGGGGGTGCGAGCTCTGGAAACACCATATATTTT
D gene: TRBD1; J gene: TRBJ1-5; V gene: TRBV7-9; clone size: -; CDR3 protein: CASSSQTGEASNQPQHF; CDR3 DNA: TGTGCCAGCAGCTCACAGACAGGGGAAGCGAGCAATCAGCCCCAGCATTTT
D gene: -; J gene: TRBJ2-7; V gene: TRBV4-3; clone size: -; CDR3 protein: CASSQELLRLAGEQYF; CDR3 DNA: TGCGCCAGCAGCCAAGAATTGCTTAGACTGGCGGGTGAGCAGTACTTC
D gene: -; J gene: TRBJ2-5; V gene: TRBV5-1; clone size: -; CDR3 protein: CASSLQGTQETQYF; CDR3 DNA: TGCGCCAGCAGCTTGCAGGGGACCCAAGAGACCCAGTACTTC
D gene: TRBD2; J gene: TRBJ2-5; V gene: TRBV9; clone size: -; CDR3 protein: CASSPTGLAGGVSVQYF; CDR3 DNA: TGTGCCAGCAGCCCCACGGGACTAGCGGGAGGGGTGAGCGTCCAGTACTTC
D gene: TRBD2; J gene: TRBJ2-2; V gene: TRBV4-1; clone size: few; CDR3 protein: CASSRDGGGTGELFF; CDR3 DNA: TGCGCCAGCAGCCGTGACGGGGGGGGCACCGGGGAGCTGTTTTTT
D gene: -; J gene: TRBJ2-5; V gene: TRBV6-1; clone size: -; CDR3 protein: CASSEAEGLREETQYF; CDR3 DNA: TGTGCCAGCAGTGAAGCGGAGGGGCTGAGGGAAGAGACCCAGTACTTC
D gene: -; J gene: TRBJ1-5; V gene: TRBV5-5; clone size: once; CDR3 protein: CASSLASMNQPQHF; CDR3 DNA: TGTGCCAGCAGCTTGGCTAGTATGAATCAGCCCCAGCATTTT
D gene: -; J gene: TRBJ2-7; V gene: TRBV29-1; clone size: -; CDR3 protein: CSVRATTNEQYF; CDR3 DNA: TGCAGCGTTCGGGCTACCACCAACGAGCAGTACTTC
D gene: -; J gene: TRBJ2-3; V gene: TRBV9; clone size: -; CDR3 protein: CASSAGAGGGQITDTQYF; CDR3 DNA: TGTGCCAGCAGCGCGGGGGCTGGCGGGGGCCAAATCACAGATACGCAGTATTTT
D gene: -; J gene: TRBJ2-7; V gene: TRBV5-1; clone size: -; CDR3 protein: CASSSGDGTVSSYEQYF; CDR3 DNA: TGCGCCAGCAGCTCCGGTGATGGGACGGTTAGCTCCTACGAGCAGTACTTC
D gene: TRBD2; J gene: TRBJ2-3; V gene: TRBV5-4; clone size: once; CDR3 protein: CASSLRPSGTDTQYF; CDR3 DNA: TGTGCCAGCAGCTTGAGGCCTAGCGGGACAGATACGCAGTATTTT
D gene: TRBD2; J gene: TRBJ2-1; V gene: TRBV9; clone size: -; CDR3 protein: CASSVDGGRGNEQFF; CDR3 DNA: TGTGCCAGCAGCGTAGACGGCGGGAGGGGTAATGAGCAGTTCTTC
D gene: -; J gene: TRBJ2-7; V gene: TRBV5-1; clone size: once; CDR3 protein: CASSPSGEAYEQYF; CDR3 DNA: TGCGCCAGCAGCCCGTCAGGGGAAGCCTACGAGCAGTACTTC
D gene: -; J gene: TRBJ2-4; V gene: TRBV9; clone size: -; CDR3 protein: CASSVGSLLAKNIQYF; CDR3 DNA: TGTGCCAGCAGCGTAGGTTCGTTGCTAGCCAAAAACATTCAGTACTTC
D gene: TRBD1; J gene: TRBJ1-4; V gene: TRBV19; clone size: -; CDR3 protein: CASSRGTGRIPNEKLFF; CDR3 DNA: TGTGCCAGTAGTAGAGGGACAGGGCGAATACCTAATGAAAAACTGTTTTTT
D gene: TRBD1; J gene: TRBJ1-6; V gene: TRBV10-2; clone size: -; CDR3 protein: CASRPTGDNSPLHF; CDR3 DNA: TGCGCCAGCAGGCCGACAGGGGATAATTCACCCCTCCACTTT
D gene: TRBD1; J gene: TRBJ1-1; V gene: TRBV7-9; clone size: -; CDR3 protein: CASSYFQGATNTEAFF; CDR3 DNA: TGTGCCAGCAGCTATTTCCAGGGGGCGACGAACACTGAAGCTTTCTTT
D gene: -; J gene: TRBJ1-5; V gene: TRBV15; clone size: -; CDR3 protein: CATSRDREGGGNQPQHF; CDR3 DNA: TGTGCCACCAGCAGAGATCGAGAAGGAGGGGGCAATCAGCCCCAGCATTTT
D gene: -; J gene: TRBJ1-2; V gene: TRBV28; clone size: -; CDR3 protein: CASSLPGTTGGYTF; CDR3 DNA: TGTGCCAGCAGTTTGCCCGGTACCACGGGTGGCTACACCTTC
D gene: -; J gene: TRBJ2-1; V gene: TRBV7-6; clone size: -; CDR3 protein: CASSLEFRVFGNEQFF; CDR3 DNA: TGTGCCAGCAGCTTAGAGTTCAGGGTTTTCGGTAATGAGCAGTTCTTC
D gene: TRBD2; J gene: TRBJ2-5; V gene: TRBV11-2; clone size: -; CDR3 protein: CASSFGLAGGRETQYF; CDR3 DNA: TGTGCCAGCAGCTTCGGACTAGCGGGAGGCCGGGAGACCCAGTACTTC
D gene: -; J gene: TRBJ1-1; V gene: TRBV25-1; clone size: few; CDR3 protein: CASSDLGYTEAFF; CDR3 DNA: TGTGCCAGCAGTGACCTTGGTTACACTGAAGCTTTCTTT
D gene: -; J gene: TRBJ1-2; V gene: TRBV2; clone size: -; CDR3 protein: CASSVSPETSGYTF; CDR3 DNA: TGTGCCAGCAGTGTTTCCCCGGAAACAAGCGGCTACACCTTC
D gene: -; J gene: TRBJ2-6; V gene: TRBV11-3; clone size: -; CDR3 protein: CASSKNSDPRQSRANVLTF; CDR3 DNA: TGTGCCAGCAGCAAAAATTCCGATCCTCGACAAAGTCGGGCCAACGTCCTGACTTTC
D gene: TRBD2; J gene: TRBJ2-2; V gene: TRBV5-4; clone size: -; CDR3 protein: CASSLGTSGRANGELFF; CDR3 DNA: TGTGCCAGCAGCTTGGGGACTAGCGGGAGAGCAAACGGGGAGCTGTTTTTT
D gene: -; J gene: TRBJ1-2; V gene: TRBV11-1; clone size: -; CDR3 protein: CASSSSRNYGYTF; CDR3 DNA: TGTGCCAGCAGTTCCAGTCGTAACTATGGCTACACCTTC
D gene: -; J gene: TRBJ1-1; V gene: TRBV12-5; clone size: -; CDR3 protein: CASGFKVGSEAFF; CDR3 DNA: TGTGCTAGTGGTTTTAAGGTGGGCTCAGAAGCTTTCTTT
D gene: TRBD2; J gene: TRBJ2-3; V gene: TRBV27; clone size: -; CDR3 protein: CASSLFSGRLDTQYF; CDR3 DNA: TGTGCCAGCAGTTTATTCAGCGGGAGGTTGGATACGCAGTATTTT
D gene: -; J gene: TRBJ2-2; V gene: TRBV28; clone size: -; CDR3 protein: CASTISRGTGELFF; CDR3 DNA: TGTGCCAGTACGATTAGTCGAGGGACCGGGGAGCTGTTTTTT
D gene: TRBD1; J gene: TRBJ2-2; V gene: TRBV7-2; clone size: -; CDR3 protein: CASSLGTGANTGELFF; CDR3 DNA: TGTGCCAGCAGCTTAGGGACAGGGGCGAACACCGGGGAGCTGTTTTTT
D gene: TRBD1; J gene: TRBJ1-4; V gene: TRBV5-1; clone size: once; CDR3 protein: CASSLGTGNNEKLFF; CDR3 DNA: TGCGCCAGCAGCTTGGGGACAGGAAATAATGAAAAACTGTTTTTT
D gene: TRBD2; J gene: TRBJ2-7; V gene: TRBV7-2; clone size: few; CDR3 protein: CASSGGTSGYEQYF; CDR3 DNA: TGTGCCAGCAGCGGCGGGACTAGCGGCTACGAGCAGTACTTC
D gene: -; J gene: TRBJ1-5; V gene: TRBV6-5; clone size: -; CDR3 protein: CASSNQGRNQPQHF; CDR3 DNA: TGTGCCAGCAGTAACCAGGGACGGAATCAGCCCCAGCATTTT
D gene: -; J gene: TRBJ1-1; V gene: TRBV30; clone size: -; CDR3 protein: CACQVNTEAFF; CDR3 DNA: TGTGCCTGTCAAGTGAACACTGAAGCTTTCTTT